These 26 T cell receptor beta chains were all obtained from the same sample, sequenced in a study of CD8 T cells in ankylosing spondylitis. Study-level points and caveats: In ankylosing spondylitis blood, a motif of seven to nine highly homologous TCR beta variants appeared characteristic.

TCRdb re-called the 5' RACE reads with MiXCR, one entry per CDR3 protein. Here the sample spans about 840,000 distinct CDR3 sequences, 12% being singletons. Antigen specificity for these receptors is unknown. The sample was blood, either unsorted or a sorted T cell fraction (not recorded which). Receptors originate from a male donor with ankylosing spondylitis.

The V gene is TRBV18, the J gene TRBJ1-1; D call uncertain. CDR3 size: 11 residues. Per germline, CDR1 KGHSH and CDR2 LQKENI. Trimming took 4 bases from V and 11 from J, leaving 11 bases between them. DNA of the CDR3: TGTGCCAGCTCACTACTTGAGGGCGCTTTCTTT. Translated, it gives CASSLLEGAFF.

The chain joins TRBV5-1 to TRBJ2-5, with D uncertain. Trimming shortened V by 0 bases and J by 5 bases, and 5 bases separated the two germline ends. CDR3 size: 12 residues. From germline, CDR1 is SGHRS and CDR2 YFSETQ. The CDR3 DNA reads TGCGCCAGCAGCTTGGAGATGGAGACCCAGTACTTC. It is translated as CASSLEMETQYF.

The chain uses TRBV12-3 or TRBV12-4 and TRBJ2-7, with TRBD1 identical over 9 bases. CDR3 length equals 15 residues. After removal of 5 bases from V and 3 bases from J, the junction contained 8 bases not matched to a gene. CDR3 nucleotides: TGTGCCAGCAGTCGCACAGGGGGCGGGGGCTACGAGCAGTACTTC. It yields the protein CASSRTGGGGYEQYF.

This clonotype was found many times. This chain uses TRBV9 with TRBJ1-3; tentative D call: TRBD1 (5 bases). The CDR3 spans 17 residues. CDR1 is SGDLS, CDR2 YYNGEE, per germline. Trimming took 0 bases from V and 0 from J, leaving 13 bases between them. CDR3 loop: CASSVESPGYSGNTIYF. The CDR3 DNA sequence: TGTGCCAGCAGCGTAGAAAGTCCAGGGTACTCTGGAAACACCATATATTTT. The complete variable domain, with remaining parts taken from reference TRBV9 and TRBJ1-3, reads DSGVTQTPKHLITATGQRVTLRCSPRSGDLSVYWYQQSLDQGLQFLIQYYNGEERAKGNILERFSAQQFPDLHSELNLSSLELGDSALYFCASSVESPGYSGNTIYFGEGSWLTVV.

This clonotype was seen a few times. The chain joins TRBV4-1 to TRBJ2-1; no reliable D call. V lost 4 bases, J lost 8 bases, and 12 bases lay in between. The CDR3 is 13 residues long. CDR1 and CDR2 from the germline V gene are MGHRA and YSYEKL. CDR3 bases: TGCGCCAGCAGCCGCCAGGTAGGAGATGAGCAGTTCTTC. It codes for CASSRQVGDEQFF.

A few counts support this clonotype. This chain links TRBV11-1 with TRBJ2-1; D is undetermined. V was trimmed by 1 base and J by 4 bases, leaving 11 bases between them. CDR1 SGHAT and CDR2 FQDESV come from the germline V gene (reference sequence). This CDR3 has 15 amino acids. CDR3 DNA sequence: TGTGCCAGCAGCTTAGTTTTAAGTCTATACAATGAGCAGTTCTTC. As protein: CASSLVLSLYNEQFF.

This clonotype was detected only a few times. This chain uses TRBV4-1 with TRBJ1-1; 7 bases are a match to TRBD1. Germline CDR1 and CDR2: MGHRA and YSYEKL. Trimming took 3 bases from V and 6 from J; bases not matched to a gene: 4. The CDR3 extends over 13 amino acids. The CDR3 protein is CASSHDRAAEAFF. DNA for the CDR3: TGCGCCAGCAGCCATGACAGGGCTGCTGAAGCTTTCTTT.

This clonotype occurred a few times. V is TRBV6-2 or TRBV6-3 and J is TRBJ2-5; tentatively, D is TRBD1 or TRBD2 (5 bases each). Per germline, CDR1 MNHEY and CDR2 SVGEGT. Trimming shortened V by 0 bases and J by 5 bases, and 16 bases separated the two germline ends. The CDR3 totals 16 residues. The CDR3 here is CASSYSPGTPRETQYF. In DNA form, the CDR3 reads TGTGCCAGCAGTTACTCCCCCGGGACGCCACGCGAGACCCAGTACTTC.

This chain connects TRBV20-1 to TRBJ2-5; D may be TRBD1 or TRBD2 (5 bases each). Between the trimmed V and J ends, which lost 8 bases and 12 bases, there was a span of 19 bases. CDR3 size: 11 residues. Germline CDR1 reads DFQATT; CDR2 reads SNEGSKA (reference sequence). CDR3 residues: CSTRSGATEYF. Here the CDR3 DNA reads TGCAGTACGAGATCCGGGGCTACAGAGTACTTC.

V gene TRBV29-1 combines with J gene TRBJ2-4, with D tentatively TRBD1 (6 bases). Germline CDR1 SQVTM, CDR2 ANQGSEA. The CDR3 length is 12 residues. V lost 3 bases, J lost 5 bases, and 8 bases lay in between. The CDR3 DNA sequence: TGCAGCGTTGACAGGGGCCAAAACATTCAGTACTTC. It codes for CSVDRGQNIQYF.

This clonotype was detected only a few times. The chain uses TRBV7-9 and TRBJ1-2; D remains unclear. CDR1 and CDR2 from the germline V gene are SEHNR and FQNEAQ (reference sequence). The CDR3 spans 14 residues. Trimming pared 7 bases from V and 1 base from J, leaving 13 bases between. The CDR3 sequence: CASTPVEGNYGYTF. CDR3 DNA sequence: TGTGCCAGCACCCCGGTGGAGGGTAACTATGGCTACACCTTC.

This clonotype was seen many times. The chain has TRBV9 and TRBJ1-6, with D uncertain. Germline-derived CDR1 and CDR2 are SGDLS and YYNGEE. V lost 4 bases and J lost 8, with 13 bases in between. The CDR3 is 14 residues long. The CDR3 coding sequence is TGTGCCAGCAGCAAGATTTCTAGGGATTCACCCCTCCACTTT. It encodes CASSKISRDSPLHF.

With respect to this clonotype: The limits of the CDR3 on the DNA are not certain, so only TCRdb's listed CDR3 is given. This sequence joins TRBV7-2 and TRBJ2-2; TRBD1, the table's D call, lacks a check against the DNA. Looked up from germline, CDR1 is SGHTA and CDR2 is FQGNSA. The CDR3 length is 16 residues, termini included. The CDR3 loop reads CASSLVGTGNTGEPLF.

This clonotype appeared many times. The chain carries TRBV5-1 and TRBJ1-2, with D hard to call. Germline CDR1 and CDR2: SGHRS and YFSETQ. CDR3 length: 14 amino acids. The ends were cut back, 7 bases at V and 0 bases at J, with 13 bases in the middle. The chain's CDR3 is CASSYEGANYGYTF. CDR3 DNA sequence: TGCGCCAGCTCGTACGAGGGAGCTAACTATGGCTACACCTTC.

The sample holds a few counts of this clonotype. This chain joins TRBV6-1 and TRBJ1-4; 7 positions agree with TRBD1. The CDR3 extends over 16 amino acids. Trimming took 1 base from V and 8 from J; bases not matched to a gene: 10. From germline, CDR1 is MNHNS and CDR2 SASEGT. CDR3 DNA: TGTGCCAGCAGTGAAGAGAGAGAGGGGGCAAGAGAAAAACTGTTTTTT. As protein: CASSEEREGAREKLFF.

In this sample, this clonotype turned up a few times. The CDR3 DNA follows: TGTGCCAGCAGCTTAGAACGGATTTATGGCTACACCTTC. This translates into CASSLERIYGYTF. The chain is built from TRBV5-6 and TRBJ1-2; D call uncertain. Germline-derived CDR1 and CDR2 are SGHDT and YYEEEE. This CDR3 is 13 amino acids long. V shed 2 bases and J shed 5 bases, with 10 bases lying between them. The whole variable domain, filled in from reference TRBV5-6 and TRBJ1-2, reads DAGVTQSPTHLIKTRGQQVTLRCSPKSGHDTVSWYQQALGQGPQFIFQYYEEEERQRGNFPDRFSGHQFPNYSSELNVNALLLGDSALYLCASSLERIYGYTFGSGTRLTVV.

The genes are TRBV7-2 and TRBJ2-4; TRBD2 is a possible D gene (6 bases). Germline CDR1 SGHTA, CDR2 FQGNSA. The germline V and J ends were trimmed by 5 bases and 9 bases, with 14 bases remaining between them. This CDR3 comprises 13 residues. The CDR3 bases are TGTGCCAGCAGCCTTCGGGGGAACTCCATTCAGTACTTC. Protein product: CASSLRGNSIQYF.

The rearrangement joins TRBV10-3 to TRBJ2-6; D gene uncertain. V shed 7 bases and J shed 0 bases, with 4 bases lying between them. Germline V CDR1 and CDR2: ENHRY, SYGVKD. This CDR3 is 13 amino acids long. CDR3: CAITPSGANVLTF. Here the CDR3 DNA reads TGTGCCATCACCCCCTCTGGGGCCAACGTCCTGACTTTC.

This clonotype has a count of ten or more. This chain uses TRBV29-1 with TRBJ2-5; no reliable D call. Germline V CDR1 and CDR2: SQVTM, ANQGSEA. Trimming removed 1 base from V and 5 bases from J, with 11 bases in between. The CDR3 extends over 13 amino acids. The CDR3 sequence is CSVEGLYGETQYF. Here the CDR3 DNA reads TGCAGCGTTGAAGGACTTTATGGGGAGACCCAGTACTTC. Based on the CDR3 plus reference TRBV29-1 and TRBJ2-5, the full variable domain is SAVISQKPSRDICQRGTSLTIQCQVDSQVTMMFWYRQQPGQSLTLIATANQGSEATYESGFVIDKFPISRPNLTFSTLTVSNMSPEDSSIYLCSVEGLYGETQYFGPGTRLLVL.

This CDR3 reads CASSQVGLANYNEQFF. The CDR3 DNA follows: TGCGCCAGCAGCCAAGTGGGACTAGCCAACTACAATGAGCAGTTCTTC. This chain connects TRBV4-1 to TRBJ2-1; 9 bases line up with TRBD2. The CDR3 loop spans 16 amino acids. Unmatched junction bases numbered 4, after V lost 1 base and J lost 3 bases. The germline gives CDR1 MGHRA, CDR2 YSYEKL.

The CDR3 DNA reads as TGCAGTGCTATGACTTGGAGCACAGATACGCAGTATTTT. Translation: CSAMTWSTDTQYF. The chain joins TRBV20-1 to TRBJ2-3; D is unresolved. Trimming cost V 4 bases and J 0 bases, with 8 bases left between them. CDR1 and CDR2 from the germline V gene are DFQATT and SNEGSKA (reference sequence). There are 13 residues in the CDR3.

In its sample, this clonotype was seen a few times. The rearrangement links TRBV6-1 to TRBJ1-2; D gene ambiguous. Germline V gene sequence: CDR1 MNHNS, CDR2 SASEGT. Trimming shortened V by 5 bases and J by 2 bases, and 9 bases separated the two germline ends. This CDR3 has 13 residues. CDR3 residues: CASSNTLNYGYTF. CDR3 coding DNA: TGTGCCAGCAGTAATACTTTAAACTATGGCTACACCTTC.

The count of this clonotype is one. V gene TRBV20-1 combines with J gene TRBJ2-4; D is undetermined. There are 14 residues in the CDR3. V lost 6 bases to trimming and J lost 3 bases, with 15 bases between them. Germline V CDR1 and CDR2: DFQATT, SNEGSKA (reference sequence). CDR3 sequence (DNA): TGCAGTGCCCCCCCGGTCGGCCTCAAAAACATTCAGTACTTC. This sequence encodes CSAPPVGLKNIQYF.

Details on this clonotype: At one end the junction does not follow the germline gene, possibly because of a read error. This chain links TRBV5-1 with TRBJ1-5; D is ambiguous. The germline CDR1 and CDR2 sequences are SGHRS and YFSETQ. The CDR3 length is 14 residues. The CDR3 nucleotides read TGCGCCAGCGGCTTGGACGGCAGCAATCAGCCCCAGCATTTT. Amino acids: CASGLDGSNQPQHF.

On this clonotype itself: This could be a read error, since a much larger clone is one nucleotide away. This chain links TRBV29-1 with TRBJ2-5; 12 bases are a match to TRBD2. The V gene's germline CDR1 is SQVTM and CDR2 ANQGSEA. The CDR3 is 15 residues long. J gave up 3 bases and V 6 bases, and 8 bases lay outside the gene matches. The CDR3 is CSVPTSGGNEETQYF. CDR3 in DNA: TGCAGCGTGCCGACTAGCGGGGGTAACGAAGAGACCCAGTACTTC.

This clonotype was detected ten times or more. The chain uses TRBV20-1 and TRBJ2-7; TRBD1 is a possible D gene (6 bases). The CDR3 extends over 12 amino acids. Trimming shortened V by 6 bases and J by 5 bases, and 14 bases separated the two germline ends. Germline-derived CDR1 and CDR2 are DFQATT and SNEGSKA (reference sequence). The CDR3 here is CSAGAISHEQYF. The CDR3 DNA reads as TGCAGTGCGGGGGCCATCAGCCACGAGCAGTACTTC.